Shown below are 32 T cell receptor beta chains from a single sample sequenced in a study of CXCR3-negative and CXCR3-positive naive CD8 T cells. Carrying UMI labels, the TRB cDNA libraries were prepared through 5' RACE. TCRdb reprocessed the 5' RACE reads and keeps a single row for each CDR3 protein, giving no DNA. This sample's clone table lists around 26,000 distinct CDR3 sequences. Source material: naive CXCR3- CD8+ T cells from blood. Subset: CD45RO-CCR7+CD27+CD95- naive CD8+ T cells lacking CXCR3 (TNR3-). The receptors originated from a human donor in good health. Some clones in this sample may be carry-over from other donors' samples.

V is TRBV28 and J is TRBJ2-7; TCRdb designates TRBD1, a call that cannot be tested without DNA. Germline lookup yields CDR1 MDHEN and CDR2 SYDVKM. The CDR3 spans 15 residues. This chain's CDR3 is CASSYRQGSSYEQYF. Full variable domain (remainder filled in from reference TRBV28 and TRBJ2-7): DVKVTQSSRYLVKRTGEKVFLECVQDMDHENMFWYRQDPGLGLRLIYFSYDVKMKEKGDIPEGYSVSREKKERFSLILESASTNQTSMYLCASSYRQGSSYEQYFGPGTRLTVT.

The genes are TRBV6-2 or TRBV6-3 and TRBJ2-7; lacking DNA, the TRBD2 call made by TCRdb goes unchecked. The CDR3 is 17 amino acids. Germline V gene data show CDR1 as MNHEY and CDR2 as SVGEGT. The CDR3 loop is CARSPRNPSGGPWEQYF.

The chain recombines TRBV20-1 with TRBJ2-7; TCRdb's assignment of TRBD1 cannot be checked, as there is no DNA. In germline, CDR1 is DFQATT, CDR2 SNEGSKA (reference sequence). This CDR3 is built from 13 residues. CDR3 in amino acids: CSARYRGNPEQYF.

V usage is TRBV20-1 and J usage is TRBJ2-3; TCRdb designates TRBD1, a call that cannot be tested without DNA. The germline V gene has CDR1 DFQATT and CDR2 SNEGSKA (reference sequence). The CDR3 contains 15 residues. CDR3: CSASAQGRRTDTQYF.

The chain carries TRBV28 and TRBJ1-4; TCRdb gives TRBD1 as the D gene, but with no DNA this cannot be confirmed. CDR1 MDHEN and CDR2 SYDVKM come from the germline V gene. The CDR3 is made up of 17 amino acids. CDR3 in amino acids: CASSLGQDRTTNEKLFF.

The chain combines TRBV28 with TRBJ2-1; no DNA is available, so the TRBD1 call from TCRdb remains unchecked. The CDR3 spans 15 residues. Germline CDR1 is MDHEN and CDR2 is SYDVKM. The CDR3 spells CASSFGTGAYNEQFF.

The chain employs TRBV27 and TRBJ1-5. Per the germline V gene, CDR1 is MNHEY and CDR2 is SMNVEV (reference sequence). This CDR3 comprises 14 residues. The CDR3: CASSSTDRNQPQHF.

The gene calls are TRBV7-9 and TRBJ2-7; the TCRdb D gene call, TRBD1, has no DNA to confirm it. This CDR3 has 14 residues. CDR1 is SEHNR, CDR2 FQNEAQ, per germline (reference sequence). CDR3 sequence reads: CASSERDTFYEQYF.

The chain recombines TRBV20-1 with TRBJ1-1. CDR3 length: 14 amino acids. From germline, CDR1 is DFQATT and CDR2 SNEGSKA (reference sequence). CDR3 loop: CSARRDSGGTEAFF.

The genes are TRBV7-9 and TRBJ2-2. CDR1 and CDR2 from the germline V gene are SEHNR and FQNEAQ (reference sequence). This CDR3 has 16 residues. The CDR3 region is CASSPPGWGSTGELFF.

The gene calls are TRBV29-1 and TRBJ2-2; TCRdb picks TRBD1, but there is no DNA to check that call. CDR1 is SQVTM, CDR2 ANQGSEA, per germline. CDR3 length: 15 amino acids. Here the CDR3 reads CSVSTGTGLAGELFF.

The chain joins TRBV4-1 to TRBJ1-2; TCRdb indicates TRBD1, and absent DNA this call remains unverified. Germline V gene lookup returns CDR1 MGHRA and CDR2 YSYEKL. CDR3 length: 14 amino acids. CDR3 loop: CASSQNQGDYGYTF.

The rearrangement links TRBV12-3 or TRBV12-4 to TRBJ2-1; TCRdb's D call of TRBD1 is untestable without DNA. This CDR3 has 12 residues. CDR3 loop: CASSSGQNEQFF.

The gene calls are TRBV10-3 and TRBJ2-3; the TRBD1 assignment by TCRdb is unverifiable without DNA. The CDR3 totals 13 residues. The V gene's germline CDR1 is ENHRY and CDR2 SYGVKD. The CDR3 sequence is CALSQGTADTQYF.

The CDR3 spells CSVEDLHAGQGAPSNTGELFF. The rearrangement joins TRBV29-1 to TRBJ2-2; TCRdb lists TRBD1, though no DNA is available to test this call. The CDR3 has 21 amino acids. Germline V gene lookup returns CDR1 SQVTM and CDR2 ANQGSEA.

The chain combines TRBV15 with TRBJ2-7. Germline assignment: CDR1 LNHNV and CDR2 YYDKDF (reference sequence). The CDR3 contains 15 residues. This chain's CDR3 is CATSRDKAGPYEQYF.

The rearrangement uses TRBV29-1 and TRBJ2-1; TCRdb calls TRBD1, which cannot be checked without DNA. Germline loops: CDR1 SQVTM, CDR2 ANQGSEA. This CDR3 has 13 residues. The CDR3 here is CSLAWGQYNEQFF.

The chain combines TRBV11-2 with TRBJ2-1; TCRdb's assignment of TRBD2 cannot be checked, as there is no DNA. This CDR3 region has 16 residues. The germline V gene encodes CDR1 SGHAT and CDR2 FQNNGV. The CDR3 sequence: CASSLEKLAGEREQFF.

The rearrangement joins TRBV4-1 to TRBJ2-7; the D gene TCRdb calls, TRBD1, cannot be checked with no DNA. This CDR3 spans 13 amino acids. Germline CDR1 reads MGHRA; CDR2 reads YSYEKL. CDR3 sequence: CASSQGRGDEQYF.

The genes are TRBV20-1 and TRBJ1-1. The CDR3 runs to 16 residues. Germline CDR1 and CDR2: DFQATT and SNEGSKA (reference sequence). The CDR3 sequence: CSASSVGVSSNTEAFF.

This chain joins TRBV14 and TRBJ2-5; without DNA, the TCRdb call of TRBD1 cannot be checked. The CDR3 covers 15 residues. From germline, CDR1 is SGHDN and CDR2 FVKESK. The CDR3 region is CASSHGQGGKETQYF.

The gene calls are TRBV7-9 and TRBJ2-5; TCRdb names TRBD2, which stays unverified in the absence of DNA. CDR3 length: 15 amino acids. The germline gives CDR1 SEHNR, CDR2 FQNEAQ (reference sequence). CDR3 in amino acids: CASSLRREAGETQYF.

The chain joins TRBV7-2 to TRBJ2-3; the D gene TCRdb calls, TRBD2, cannot be checked with no DNA. Germline CDR1 SGHTA, CDR2 FQGNSA. The CDR3 length is 17 residues. The CDR3 sequence is CASSLAGLASSTDTQYF.

The V gene is TRBV7-9, the J gene TRBJ2-3. Germline lookup yields CDR1 SEHNR and CDR2 FQNEAQ (reference sequence). This CDR3 has 13 amino acids. The chain's CDR3 is CASSLIVTDTQYF.

The chain links TRBV29-1 to TRBJ2-7; the D call of TRBD2 rests on TCRdb alone, since no DNA is present to check it. Looked up from germline, CDR1 is SQVTM and CDR2 is ANQGSEA. This CDR3 is built from 13 residues. CDR3 region: CSVGLAGVREQYF.

This chain joins TRBV29-1 and TRBJ1-1. This CDR3 has 12 amino acids. Germline CDR1 and CDR2: SQVTM and ANQGSEA. The CDR3: CSVEVGSPEAFF.

V usage is TRBV4-3 and J usage is TRBJ1-1; no DNA is available, so the TRBD1 call from TCRdb remains unchecked. This CDR3 contains 13 residues. Germline CDR1 LGHNA, CDR2 YSLEER. The CDR3 here is CASSQDRDGEAFF.

The chain recombines TRBV7-9 with TRBJ2-7; with no DNA, the TCRdb D assignment of TRBD1 cannot be verified. There are 14 residues in the CDR3. From germline, CDR1 is SEHNR and CDR2 FQNEAQ (reference sequence). CDR3 region: CASSETGAYYEQYF.

The J gene is TRBJ2-1, the V gene TRBV9; TCRdb reports TRBD2, a call that lacks DNA to check it against. Germline values: CDR1 SGDLS, CDR2 YYNGEE. The CDR3 is 16 residues long. This chain's CDR3 is CASSVGVAGEFNEQFF.

This chain links TRBV7-6 with TRBJ1-4. Germline V gives CDR1 SGHVS, CDR2 FNYEAQ. The CDR3 spans 13 residues. CDR3 residues: CASSLKTNEKLFF.

The chain recombines TRBV3-1 with TRBJ2-1; TCRdb's D call, TRBD2, is unchecked because there is no DNA. Germline V gene sequence: CDR1 LGHDT, CDR2 YNNKEL (reference sequence). The CDR3 loop spans 15 amino acids. CDR3 region: CASSPTGLAYNEQFF.

The chain has TRBV6-4 and TRBJ1-2; with no DNA, the TCRdb D assignment of TRBD1 cannot be verified. CDR1 is MRHNA, CDR2 SNTAGT, per germline. CDR3 length equals 13 residues. The chain's CDR3 is CASSDGTLHGYTF.